The 9 T cell receptor beta chains given below trace back to one sample, sequenced in a study of Graves' ophthalmopathy and Graves' hyperthyroidism. The authors amplified TCR beta CDR3 regions from RNA transcripts. Second-round multiplex PCR came after first-round RT-PCR with HTBI primers. Each CDR3 protein is one row after TCRdb ran MiXCR on the multiplex PCR reads. The sample shows around 1,200,000 distinct CDR3 sequences, around a third of them seen only once. Sample: peripheral blood or thyroid tissue (not recorded which). These receptors were taken from an adult man with Graves' hyperthyroidism.

Many counts were recorded for this clonotype. V gene TRBV30 combines with J gene TRBJ1-2, with TRBD1 matching 7 bases. Germline V lookup: CDR1 GTSNPN, CDR2 SVGIG (reference sequence). The CDR3 is 13 residues long. V was pared by 7 bases and J by 0 bases, with 5 bases of the junction left unmatched. CDR3 region: CASRTGANYGYTF. In DNA form, the CDR3 reads TGTGCCTCACGGACAGGAGCTAACTATGGCTACACCTTC.

This clonotype was counted between two and nine times. This chain connects TRBV6-5 to TRBJ2-5; no firm D call. The CDR3 contains 11 residues. V lost 1 base, J lost 10 bases, and 7 bases lay in between. Germline-derived CDR1 and CDR2 are MNHEY and SVGAGI. CDR3 loop: CASSYYEIQYF. The CDR3 DNA follows: TGTGCCAGCAGTTACTACGAAATCCAGTACTTC.

The chain recombines TRBV7-3 with TRBJ2-2; D is unclear. The germline CDR1 and CDR2 sequences are SGHTA and FQGTGA. The CDR3 is 16 residues long. Trimming left V 3 bases short and J 1 base short, with 12 bases between. The CDR3 is CASSLMPAMNTGELFF. CDR3 bases: TGTGCCAGCAGCTTGATGCCGGCCATGAACACCGGGGAGCTGTTTTTT.

The sample holds a few counts of this clonotype. The chain joins TRBV10-3 to TRBJ2-6, with 7 bases lining up with TRBD1. Germline V CDR1 and CDR2: ENHRY, SYGVKD. The junction had 12 bases not matched to a gene; V was cut back by 10 bases and J by 0 bases. CDR3 length: 17 residues. The CDR3 protein is CASNHKTGTSGANVLTF. The CDR3 DNA reads TGTGCCAGCAACCATAAGACAGGGACCTCTGGGGCCAACGTCCTGACTTTC.

The rearrangement joins TRBV2 to TRBJ2-2; D gene ambiguous. Germline loops: CDR1 SNHLY, CDR2 FYNNEI. Between the trimmed V and J ends, which lost 6 bases and 8 bases, there was a span of 19 bases. The CDR3 runs 15 residues. CDR3 nucleotides: TGTGCCAGCAGCCGCCACGAACAACAGACAGGGGAGCTGTTTTTT. Translating gives CASSRHEQQTGELFF.

With respect to this clonotype: A read error may explain this, as a much larger clone is one base away. The chain links TRBV7-2 to TRBJ2-2, with D tentatively TRBD2 (5 bases). Germline-derived CDR1 and CDR2 are SGHTA and FQGNSA. CDR3 length equals 17 residues. CDR3 coding DNA: TGTGCCAGCAGCTTAGAGCAGTGGCGGAAGAACACCGGGGAGCTGCTTTTT. This encodes CASSLEQWRKNTGELLF. Variable domain in full (rest from reference TRBV7-2 and TRBJ2-2): GAGVSQSPSNKVTEKGKDVELRCDPISGHTALYWYRQSLGQGLEFLIYFQGNSAPDKSGLPSDRFSAERTGGSVSTLTIQRTQQEDSAVYLCASSLEQWRKNTGELLFGEGSRLTVL.

This clonotype showed up many times. The rearrangement joins TRBV11-2 to TRBJ1-2; D possibly corresponds to TRBD1 (6 bases). Germline CDR1 reads SGHAT; CDR2 reads FQNNGV. V was trimmed by 6 bases and J by 4 bases, leaving 9 bases between them. This CDR3 contains 12 residues. The chain's CDR3 is CASRGGGYGYTF. Here the CDR3 DNA reads TGTGCCAGCAGGGGGGGCGGCTATGGCTACACCTTC.

The sample holds a few counts of this clonotype. A read error is possible here, since a much larger clone lies one base away. V is TRBV2 and J is TRBJ1-6; a weak D match, TRBD1 (5 bases). The V gene's germline CDR1 is SNHLY and CDR2 FYNNEI. CDR3 length: 14 residues. The chain's CDR3 is CASTWGFYNPPLHF. In DNA form, the CDR3 reads TGTGCCAGCACGTGGGGGTTTTATAATCCACCCCTCCACTTT. Based on the CDR3 plus reference TRBV2 and TRBJ1-6, the full variable domain is EPEVTQTPSHQVTQMGQEVILRCVPISNHLYFYWYRQILGQKVEFLVSFYNNEISEKSEIFDDQFSVERPDGSNFTLKIRSTKLEDSAMYFCASTWGFYNPPLHFGNGTRLTVT.

A remark on this clonotype: The junction differs from germline at one of its ends, possibly a read error. The chain couples TRBV7-2 to TRBJ2-6; D may be TRBD1 (5 bases). CDR1 and CDR2 from the germline V gene are SGHTA and FQGNSA. CDR3 length equals 13 residues. The CDR3 DNA is TGTGCCAGCAGCTTGGTGGGGCAGAACACTGAAGCTTTC. This sequence encodes CASSLVGQNTEAF.